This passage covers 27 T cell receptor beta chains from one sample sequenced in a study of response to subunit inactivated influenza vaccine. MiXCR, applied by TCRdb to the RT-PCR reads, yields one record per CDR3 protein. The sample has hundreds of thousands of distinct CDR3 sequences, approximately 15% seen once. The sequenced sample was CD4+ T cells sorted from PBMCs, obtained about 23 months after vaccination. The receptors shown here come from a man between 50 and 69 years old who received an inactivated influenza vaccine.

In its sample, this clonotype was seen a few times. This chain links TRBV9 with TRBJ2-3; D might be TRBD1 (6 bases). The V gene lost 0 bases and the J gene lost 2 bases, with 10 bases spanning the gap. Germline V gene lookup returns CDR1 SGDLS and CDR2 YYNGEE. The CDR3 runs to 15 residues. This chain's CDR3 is CASSVGGLNTDTQYF. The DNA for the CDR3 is TGTGCCAGCAGCGTAGGGGGGCTCAACACAGATACGCAGTATTTT. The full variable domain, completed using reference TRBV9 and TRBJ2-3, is DSGVTQTPKHLITATGQRVTLRCSPRSGDLSVYWYQQSLDQGLQFLIQYYNGEERAKGNILERFSAQQFPDLHSELNLSSLELGDSALYFCASSVGGLNTDTQYFGPGTRLTVL.

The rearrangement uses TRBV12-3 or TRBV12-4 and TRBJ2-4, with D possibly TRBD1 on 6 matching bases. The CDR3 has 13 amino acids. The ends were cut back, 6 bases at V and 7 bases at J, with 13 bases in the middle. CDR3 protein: CASSLWDNNIQYF. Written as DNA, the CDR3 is TGTGCCAGCAGCTTATGGGACAACAACATTCAGTACTTC.

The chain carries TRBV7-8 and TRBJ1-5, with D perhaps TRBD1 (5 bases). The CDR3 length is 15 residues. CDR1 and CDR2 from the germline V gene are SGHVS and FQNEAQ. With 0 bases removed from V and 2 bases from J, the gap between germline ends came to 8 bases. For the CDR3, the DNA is TGTGCCAGCAGCTTAGCCAGCAGGGGCAATCAGCCCCAGCATTTT. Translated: CASSLASRGNQPQHF.

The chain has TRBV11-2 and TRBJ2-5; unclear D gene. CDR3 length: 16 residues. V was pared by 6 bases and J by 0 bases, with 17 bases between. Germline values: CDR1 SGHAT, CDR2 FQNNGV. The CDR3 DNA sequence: TGTGCCAGCAGTCTGCTTATCTCCCCGTACCAAGAGACCCAGTACTTC. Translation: CASSLLISPYQETQYF.

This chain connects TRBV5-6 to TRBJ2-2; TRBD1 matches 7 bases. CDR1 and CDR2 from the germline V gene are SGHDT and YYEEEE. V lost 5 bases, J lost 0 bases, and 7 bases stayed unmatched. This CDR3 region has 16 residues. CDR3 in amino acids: CASRHRTGANTGELFF. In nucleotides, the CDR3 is TGTGCCAGCAGACATCGGACAGGTGCGAACACCGGGGAGCTGTTTTTT.

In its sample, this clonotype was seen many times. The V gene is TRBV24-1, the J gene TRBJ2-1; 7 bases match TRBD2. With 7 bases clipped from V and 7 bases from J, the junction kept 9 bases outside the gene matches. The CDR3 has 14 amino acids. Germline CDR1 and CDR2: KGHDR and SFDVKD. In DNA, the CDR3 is TGTGCCACCAGGGGCGGGAGTTCTACAAATGAGCAGTTCTTC. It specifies CATRGGSSTNEQFF.

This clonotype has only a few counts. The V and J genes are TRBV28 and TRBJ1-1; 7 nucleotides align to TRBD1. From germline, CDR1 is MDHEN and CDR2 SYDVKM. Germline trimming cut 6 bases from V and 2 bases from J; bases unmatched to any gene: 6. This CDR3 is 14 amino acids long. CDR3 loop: CASRPGQQNTEAFF. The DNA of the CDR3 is TGTGCCAGCAGACCGGGACAGCAAAACACTGAAGCTTTCTTT.

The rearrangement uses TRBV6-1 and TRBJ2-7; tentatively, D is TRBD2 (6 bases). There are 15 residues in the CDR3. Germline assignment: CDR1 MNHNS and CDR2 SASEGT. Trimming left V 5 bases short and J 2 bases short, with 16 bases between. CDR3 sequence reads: CASSKRAGQTYEQYF. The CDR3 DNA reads TGTGCCAGCAGTAAGCGAGCGGGCCAGACCTACGAGCAGTACTTC.

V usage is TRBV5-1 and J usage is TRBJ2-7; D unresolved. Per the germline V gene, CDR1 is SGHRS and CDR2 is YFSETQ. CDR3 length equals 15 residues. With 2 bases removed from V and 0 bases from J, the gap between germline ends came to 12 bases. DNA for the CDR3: TGCGCCAGCAGCTTATCTGGAACCAGCTCCTACGAGCAGTACTTC. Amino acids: CASSLSGTSSYEQYF.

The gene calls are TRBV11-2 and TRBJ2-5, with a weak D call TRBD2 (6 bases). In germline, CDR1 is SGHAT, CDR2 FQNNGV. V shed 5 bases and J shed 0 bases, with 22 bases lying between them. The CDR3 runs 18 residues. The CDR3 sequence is CASSGSVWLWDYQETQYF. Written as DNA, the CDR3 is TGTGCCAGCAGCGGTTCCGTCTGGCTTTGGGACTACCAAGAGACCCAGTACTTC.

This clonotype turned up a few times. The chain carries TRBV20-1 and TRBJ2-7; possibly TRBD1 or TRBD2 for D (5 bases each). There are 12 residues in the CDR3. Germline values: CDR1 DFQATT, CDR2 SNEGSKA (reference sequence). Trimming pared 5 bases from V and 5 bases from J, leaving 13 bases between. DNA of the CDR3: TGCAGTGCTCCCGGGGCCTCGAACGAGCAGTACTTC. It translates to CSAPGASNEQYF.

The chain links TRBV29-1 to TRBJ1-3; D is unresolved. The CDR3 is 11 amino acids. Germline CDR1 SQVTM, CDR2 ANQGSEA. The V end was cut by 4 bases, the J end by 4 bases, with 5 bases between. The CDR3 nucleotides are TGCAGCGTTGGAGTGGGAAACACCATATATTTT. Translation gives CSVGVGNTIYF.

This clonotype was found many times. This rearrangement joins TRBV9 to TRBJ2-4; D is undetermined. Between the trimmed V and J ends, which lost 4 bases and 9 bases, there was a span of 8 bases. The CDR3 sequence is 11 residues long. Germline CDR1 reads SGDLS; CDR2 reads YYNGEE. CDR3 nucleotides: TGTGCCAGCAGCCCGGGCGGCATTCAGTACTTC. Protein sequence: CASSPGGIQYF.

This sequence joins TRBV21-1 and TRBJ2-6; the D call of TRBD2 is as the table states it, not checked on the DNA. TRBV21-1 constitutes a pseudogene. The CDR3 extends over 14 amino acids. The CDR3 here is CASSRDYGANVLTF. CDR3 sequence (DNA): TGTGCCAGCAGCAGGGACTACGGGGCCAACGTCCTGACTTTC.

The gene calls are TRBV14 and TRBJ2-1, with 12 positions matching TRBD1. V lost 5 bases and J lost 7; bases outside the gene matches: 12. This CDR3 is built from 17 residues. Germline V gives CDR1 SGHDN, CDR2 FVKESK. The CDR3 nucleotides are TGTGCCAGCAGCTTCGGGAGGGACAGGGGGCTGTGGAATGAGCAGTTCTTC. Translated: CASSFGRDRGLWNEQFF.

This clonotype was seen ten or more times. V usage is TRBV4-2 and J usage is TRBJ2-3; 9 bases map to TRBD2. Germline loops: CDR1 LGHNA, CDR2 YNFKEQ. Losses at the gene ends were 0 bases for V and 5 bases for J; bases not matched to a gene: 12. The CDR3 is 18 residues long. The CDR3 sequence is CASSQEVKGREGRDTQYF. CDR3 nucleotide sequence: TGTGCCAGCAGCCAAGAAGTTAAGGGGCGGGAGGGCCGAGATACGCAGTATTTT.

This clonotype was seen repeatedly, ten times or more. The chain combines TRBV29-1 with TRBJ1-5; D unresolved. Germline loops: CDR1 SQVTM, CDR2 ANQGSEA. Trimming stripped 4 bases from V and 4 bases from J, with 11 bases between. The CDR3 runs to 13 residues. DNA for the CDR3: TGCAGCGTTGCGAGTCAGGAAAATCAGCCCCAGCATTTT. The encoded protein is CSVASQENQPQHF.

CDR3 nucleotides: TGTGCCAGCAGTTCGGGACTAGGGTTTTACAATGAGCAGTTCTTC. It is translated as CASSSGLGFYNEQFF. The chain uses TRBV11-2 and TRBJ2-1; 8 bases match TRBD2. CDR3 size: 15 residues. With 6 bases clipped from V and 4 bases from J, the junction kept 8 bases outside the gene matches. The V gene's germline CDR1 is SGHAT and CDR2 FQNNGV.

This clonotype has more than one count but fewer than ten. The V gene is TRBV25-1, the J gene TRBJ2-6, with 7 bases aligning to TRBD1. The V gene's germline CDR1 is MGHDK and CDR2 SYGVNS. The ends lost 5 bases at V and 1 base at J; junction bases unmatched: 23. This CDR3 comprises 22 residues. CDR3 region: CASSTPTGHLERLPSGANVLTF. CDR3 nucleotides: TGTGCCAGCAGTACACCGACAGGGCATCTGGAGAGACTCCCTTCTGGGGCCAACGTCCTGACTTTC.

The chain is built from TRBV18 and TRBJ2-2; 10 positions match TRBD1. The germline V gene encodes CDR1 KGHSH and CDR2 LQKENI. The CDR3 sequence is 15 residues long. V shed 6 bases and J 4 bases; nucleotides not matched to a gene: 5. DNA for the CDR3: TGTGCCAGCTCGGGACAGGGGCGAAGCACCGGGGAGCTGTTTTTT. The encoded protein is CASSGQGRSTGELFF.

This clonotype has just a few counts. The CDR3 sequence: CASRPGATNEKLFF. CDR3 DNA sequence: TGCGCCAGCCGCCCAGGGGCCACCAATGAAAAACTGTTTTTT. This chain connects TRBV5-1 to TRBJ1-4; TRBD1 might be the D (6 bases). V shed 7 bases and J shed 5 bases, with 15 bases lying between them. The CDR3 has 14 amino acids. Germline CDR1 reads SGHRS; CDR2 reads YFSETQ.

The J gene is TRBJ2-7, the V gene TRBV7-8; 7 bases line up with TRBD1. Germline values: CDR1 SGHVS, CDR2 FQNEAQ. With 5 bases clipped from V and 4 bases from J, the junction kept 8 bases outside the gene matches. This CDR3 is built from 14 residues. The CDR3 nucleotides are TGTGCCAGCAGCCCTGACAGGGCTTTTTACGAGCAGTACTTC. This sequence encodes CASSPDRAFYEQYF.

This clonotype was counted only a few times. The CDR3 DNA reads as TGTGCCAGCAGAGTCGGGCAGGGTGCTACTGGAAACACCATATATTTT. Translated, it gives CASRVGQGATGNTIYF. V is TRBV12-3 or TRBV12-4 and J is TRBJ1-3, with D perhaps matching TRBD1 (5 bases). V gave up 6 bases and J gave up 2 bases, with 17 bases separating them. There are 16 residues in the CDR3.

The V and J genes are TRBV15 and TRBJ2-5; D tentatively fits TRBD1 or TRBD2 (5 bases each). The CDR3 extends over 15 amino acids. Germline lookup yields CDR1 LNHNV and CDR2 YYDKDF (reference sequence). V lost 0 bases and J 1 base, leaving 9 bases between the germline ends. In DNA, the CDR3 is TGTGCCACCAGCAGAGATTCGGGACGCCAAGAGACCCAGTACTTC. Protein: CATSRDSGRQETQYF.

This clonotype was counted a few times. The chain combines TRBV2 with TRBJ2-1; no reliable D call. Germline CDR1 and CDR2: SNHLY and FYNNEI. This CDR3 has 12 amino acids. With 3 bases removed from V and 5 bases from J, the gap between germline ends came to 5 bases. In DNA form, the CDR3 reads TGTGCCAGCAGTGATCCGAACAATGAGCAGTTCTTC. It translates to CASSDPNNEQFF.

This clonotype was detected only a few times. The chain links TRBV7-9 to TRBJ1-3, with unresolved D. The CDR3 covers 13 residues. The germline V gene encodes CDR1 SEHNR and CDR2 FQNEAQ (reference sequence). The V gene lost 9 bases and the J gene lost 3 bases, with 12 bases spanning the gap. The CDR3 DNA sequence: TGTGCCAGTGCCCAAGATATTGGAAACACCATATATTTT. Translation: CASAQDIGNTIYF.

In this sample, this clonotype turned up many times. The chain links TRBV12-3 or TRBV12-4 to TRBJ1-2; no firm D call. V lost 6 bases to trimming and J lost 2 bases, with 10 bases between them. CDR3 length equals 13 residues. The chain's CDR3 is CASRPIPNYGYTF. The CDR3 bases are TGTGCCAGCAGGCCAATTCCAAACTATGGCTACACCTTC.